This TCR beta chain was retrieved from a study of blood T cell repertoires in COVID-19. Study details: The origin of the acute and convalescent COVID-19 samples was the United States, Italy and Spain. Sources were T cells, B-cell-depleted T cells, or PBMCs; the material itself was cDNA or gDNA.

The method was immunoSEQ multiplex PCR; TCRdb's version includes in-frame clones alone and lacks a portion of them. The sample includes 200,000 to 250,000 clones, under 90% seen only once; the top ten take around 10%. This clone turned up a few times. Germline V lookup: CDR1 SGHKS, CDR2 YYEKEE (reference sequence). The CDR3 length is 15 residues. Deletions cut 4 bases from V and 7 bases from J, with 15 bases between. This chain joins TRBV5-5 and TRBJ1-6; D uncertain. The sample comprised peripheral blood. This clonotype was obtained from a man aged 45-65 years with COVID-19, enrolled during active disease. The CDR3 coding sequence is TGTGCCAGCAGCACTGATACAGTGCCCAATTCACCCCTCCACTTT. Protein product: CASSTDTVPNSPLHF.